This T cell receptor (beta chain) was retrieved from a study of tumor and adjacent non-tumor tissue in lung cancer. At the level of the study: Histology: under 15 adenocarcinoma, a couple of squamous cell carcinoma, 1 small cell lung cancer. Findings and caveats of the study: TCR diversity was significantly greater in tumor than normal lung tissue.

The library came from three nested PCR rounds adapted from ARM-PCR protocols. Each CDR3 protein gets one entry after TCRdb re-called the multiplex PCR reads with MiXCR. This sample has 75,000 to 95,000 distinct CDR3 sequences, with more than 75% found just once. V gave up 7 bases and J gave up 8 bases; unmatched junction bases: 17. This CDR3 region has 16 residues. Germline loops: CDR1 MNHNY, CDR2 SVGAGI (reference sequence). In the case of this clonotype: Its antigen is unidentified.

RNA was extracted from bulk tissue without any cell sorting. This non-tumor lung sample came from over 3 cm beyond the tumor edge. Between August and November 2014, newly diagnosed, chemotherapy-naive lung cancer patients underwent thoracic surgery in China. The sequenced sample was distant non-tumor lung tissue. This chain uses TRBV6-6 with TRBJ2-1; 7 bases fit TRBD2. This sequence originates from a woman in her forties or fifties with non-small cell lung cancer. As DNA, the CDR3 is TGTGCCAGCAATTCCCCCTATGGCGGGAGAAACGATGAGCAGTTCTTC. Translated, it gives CASNSPYGGRNDEQFF.